Presented here are 10 T cell receptor beta chains from one specimen sequenced in a study of T cell responses to AZD1222 COVID-19 vaccine. Profiled with immunoSEQ multiplex PCR; TCRdb holds only in-frame clones, not every one. The table includes over 90,000 clones, 91% detected once. The sequencing here drew on peripheral blood, taken on day 0 of AZD1222 vaccination. These receptor sequences come from an adult in good health.

This sequence joins TRBV19 and TRBJ2-7, with a tentative D call TRBD2 (7 bases). V lost 2 bases and J lost 5, with 19 bases in between. Germline loops: CDR1 LNHDA, CDR2 SQIVND (reference sequence). The CDR3 has 16 amino acids. CDR3 sequence: CASSIFSGGQGDEQYF. The CDR3 DNA reads as TGTGCCAGTAGTATATTTTCGGGGGGACAAGGGGACGAGCAGTACTTC.

V is TRBV28 and J is TRBJ2-1; 7 bases align to TRBD2. CDR1 is MDHEN, CDR2 SYDVKM, per germline. The CDR3 consists of 16 residues. V lost 2 bases and J lost 1; bases outside the gene matches: 5. The CDR3: CASSLGKRDSYNEQFF. The CDR3 nucleotides are TGTGCCAGCAGTTTAGGGAAGCGGGATTCCTACAATGAGCAGTTCTTC.

This rearrangement joins TRBV7-2 to TRBJ2-3, with D possibly TRBD1 on 6 matching bases. Trimming stripped 2 bases from V and 1 base from J, with 13 bases between. This CDR3 contains 16 residues. Germline CDR1 is SGHTA and CDR2 is FQGNSA. The CDR3 DNA follows: TGTGCCAGCAGCTTAACCGGACAGATACGCACAGATACGCAGTATTTT. Translating gives CASSLTGQIRTDTQYF.

The genes are TRBV9 and TRBJ1-5; TRBD1 is a possible D gene (6 bases). Germline CDR1 is SGDLS and CDR2 is YYNGEE. The CDR3 is 15 residues long. The V gene lost 4 bases and the J gene lost 5 bases, with 16 bases spanning the gap. The CDR3 loop reads CASSLGGWGDQPQHF. For the CDR3, the DNA is TGTGCCAGCAGCCTAGGGGGGTGGGGAGATCAGCCCCAGCATTTT.

The chain uses TRBV3-1 (or the pseudogene TRBV3-2) and TRBJ1-1, with 7 bases that match TRBD1. The CDR3 is 14 residues long. CDR1 and CDR2 from the germline V gene are LGHDT and YNNKEL (reference sequence). Losses at the gene ends were 7 bases for V and 0 bases for J; bases not matched to a gene: 5. CDR3 nucleotides: TGTGCCAGCACGGAACAGGGGCTGAACACTGAAGCTTTCTTT. Translating gives CASTEQGLNTEAFF.

This clone was picked up a small number of times. The chain has TRBV13 and TRBJ2-7; 8 positions match TRBD2. The CDR3 is 14 amino acids. Losses at the gene ends were 3 bases for V and 2 bases for J; bases not matched to a gene: 3. CDR1 PRHDT and CDR2 FYEKMQ come from the germline V gene (reference sequence). The CDR3 spells CASSFEGLAYEQYF. In DNA form, the CDR3 reads TGTGCCAGCAGCTTTGAGGGACTAGCCTACGAGCAGTACTTC.

This chain connects TRBV19 to TRBJ1-1; 7 bases match TRBD1. Germline-derived CDR1 and CDR2 are LNHDA and SQIVND (reference sequence). V dropped 0 bases and J dropped 3; count of bases not matched to a gene: 1. The CDR3 extends over 14 amino acids. The CDR3 DNA reads as TGTGCCAGTAGTATAGACAGGGGGGACACTGAAGCTTTCTTT. It yields the protein CASSIDRGDTEAFF.

The V and J genes are TRBV19 and TRBJ1-2; tentatively, D is TRBD1 (6 bases). The CDR3 contains 13 residues. The V gene lost 5 bases and the J gene lost 4 bases, with 11 bases spanning the gap. CDR1 LNHDA and CDR2 SQIVND come from the germline V gene (reference sequence). The CDR3 bases are TGTGCCAGTAGTCAACAGGGTCCCTATGGCTACACCTTC. It is translated as CASSQQGPYGYTF.

The chain joins TRBV5-4 to TRBJ2-1; D may be TRBD1 or TRBD2 (6 bases each). This CDR3 has 17 amino acids. Germline CDR1 is SGHNT and CDR2 is YYREEE (reference sequence). V lost 0 bases, J lost 0 bases, and 13 bases lay in between. The DNA of the CDR3 is TGTGCCAGCAGCTTGGTAGGCGGGACAATCTCCTACAATGAGCAGTTCTTC. Translation: CASSLVGGTISYNEQFF.

The chain joins TRBV5-1 to TRBJ1-1; no definite D call. Germline V gives CDR1 SGHRS, CDR2 YFSETQ. The CDR3 contains 14 residues. Trimming removed 3 bases from V and 1 base from J, with 10 bases in between. The CDR3: CASSSQAANTEAFF. The CDR3 DNA reads TGCGCCAGCAGCTCGCAGGCGGCGAACACTGAAGCTTTCTTT.